This T cell receptor beta chain stems from a study of blood T cell repertoires in COVID-19. In the authors' workflow: From reference gene primer amplification, estimates of nucleated cell counts were derived. Using immunoSEQ multiplex PCR, the repertoire was profiled, and TCRdb retains in-frame clones only, with some absent. The D gene and trimming were derived from the DNA, and the V and J assignments and clone size from that table. The profile shows about 270,000 clones, around 83% of them singletons. V shed 6 bases, J shed 6 bases, and the junction held 9 bases outside the gene matches. Germline loops: CDR1 MDHEN, CDR2 SYDVKM. The CDR3 runs 15 residues.

The sequenced sample consisted of peripheral blood. The rearrangement joins TRBV28 to TRBJ2-7; 12 bases are shared with TRBD1. This receptor was obtained from a man of 80 years or more with acute or convalescent COVID-19. As DNA, the CDR3 is TGTGCCAGCAGCCCAGGAGGGACAGGGGGCATCGAGCAGTACTTC. This codes for CASSPGGTGGIEQYF.